This entry describes one T cell receptor (beta chain). Which antigen it targets is not known. The input lacks base qualities; no much larger clone sits a single base away. This record belongs to a study of blood T cell repertoires in COVID-19 (dated by TCRdb to the early 2020s). For context, the study as a whole: The collaborator samples originated in the United States, Italy and Spain and spanned the acute and convalescent phases of COVID-19. The prospective study material was composed of cDNA or gDNA derived from T cells, B-cell-depleted T cells, or PBMCs. Deeply sampled blood TCRbeta repertoires from subjects exposed to, actively infected with, or recovered from COVID-19 were included in the dataset. The repertoires were released in a freely available public database intended as a resource for research on the immune response to SARS-CoV-2. Samples came from the ongoing ImmuneRACE study (first 160 participants) plus 1,254 subjects from 6 global collaborators. Nearly every sample came with metadata listing a de-identified subject ID, COVID-19 status, age in years and sex. Where available, HLA class I and class II types were taken from metadata supplied by the sample provider and were not determined by assay-based typing. The paper's findings and limits, for the study overall: The quantity of clinical and demographic metadata differed by source and by participant and was supplied without curation.

V loses 1 base of germline sequence and J loses 1 base, and the interval between the two ends is 9 bases. Taken from cysteine to phenylalanine, the CDR3 has 15 residues. The CDR3 DNA has 45 bases and is translated from base 1. The germline V gene specifies SGHTA as CDR1 and FQGNSA as CDR2. TCRbeta CDR3 regions were amplified from genomic DNA by means of the immunoSEQ Assay, a bias-controlled multiplex PCR. Concerning the study's data processing: The number of nucleated cells in each sample was estimated from the amplification of reference gene primers within the assay. To quantify the absolute abundance of each unique TCRbeta CDR3 rearrangement, sequence reads were collapsed and filtered. For each sample, productive Simpson clonality was calculated as the square root of Simpson's diversity index over productive rearrangements. TCRdb stores this immuneACCESS table with in-frame sequences only. Part of the clones is absent; in the studies checked, under half of the shortfall reflects unresolved V genes, and no reason is known for the rest. V, J and clone size are those of that table, while D and trimming were read from the DNA. The sample table holds about 140,000 clones, of which approximately 79% were seen once. Of the sample, 3% to 4.5% is held by the ten largest clones.

Collaborating institutions collected whole blood in K2EDTA tubes following their own protocols. Collaborator samples were shipped for TCRbeta analysis as frozen whole blood, isolated PBMCs, or DNA extracted from either sample type. The V and J segments used are TRBV7-2 and TRBJ2-3; there is no confident call for the D gene. This receptor was taken from a man in his sixties with acute or convalescent COVID-19. Material for sequencing was peripheral blood. The DNA reads TGTGCCAGCAGCTTAGAACGGGTTGGCACAGATACGCAGTATTTT. This sequence encodes CASSLERVGTDTQYF.